This entry features one T cell receptor (beta chain) sequence. Its target is unknown. The sample comes from a study of cytomegalovirus exposure and HLA in healthy donors. PCR employed 60 Vbeta and 13 Jbeta primers. Here immunoSEQ multiplex PCR was the method, and the copy in TCRdb shows in-frame clones only, minus some. The sample includes 110,000 or so clones, approximately 71% seen only once; the top ten take under 8.5%. V shed 2 bases, J shed 6 bases, and the junction held 15 bases outside the gene matches. CDR3 size: 19 residues. Germline values: CDR1 SNHLY, CDR2 FYNNEI. Study-wide results and caveats: About 87% or about 30% of the time was how often most TCR beta V segments were productive, according to an earlier analysis.

This clonotype was obtained from a man in his forties or fifties in good health and CMV-seronegative. This chain uses TRBV2 with TRBJ2-1, with 11 bases matching TRBD2. The sequenced sample consisted of PBMCs. The CDR3 here is CASSELLLAGGLSPNEQFF. The CDR3 nucleotides are TGTGCCAGCAGTGAACTACTCCTAGCGGGGGGTTTGAGCCCCAATGAGCAGTTCTTC. Full variable domain (remainder filled in from reference TRBV2 and TRBJ2-1): EPEVTQTPSHQVTQMGQEVILRCVPISNHLYFYWYRQILGQKVEFLVSFYNNEISEKSEIFDDQFSVERPDGSNFTLKIRSTKLEDSAMYFCASSELLLAGGLSPNEQFFGPGTRLTVL.